What follows is one TCR beta chain and its context. The antigen remains undetermined. A junction boundary mismatches the germline segment, possibly from a read error. Each patient went into thyroid surgery without having received any treatment. Original data processing: In papillary thyroid cancer, a distant-metastasis classifier was built using CDR3 differences across clinicopathological groups. MiXCR reprocessed the PCR reads for TCRdb. In this record, the V and J calls reflect TCRdb's handling and not the investigators' own analysis. The data show about 16,000 clones, with about 23% seen just once and approximately 11% held by the top ten. These data belong to a study of metastatic and nonmetastatic thyroid tumors. Study summary: Across peripheral blood and tumor or nodule tissue samples taken from malignant and benign thyroid patients, the repertoires were compared with one another. Whole-study findings and limits: In blood and tumor, TCR beta diversity was reportedly significantly higher in malignant thyroid tumors than in benign nodules.

Germline V gene data show CDR1 as MNHEY and CDR2 as SMNVEV (reference sequence). The CDR3 contains 14 residues. The sequence came from a male donor with papillary thyroid cancer or a benign thyroid nodule (not recorded which). Some clones in this sample may be carry-over from other donors' samples. Material: blood. This chain links TRBV27 with TRBJ1-1, with 8 bases identical to TRBD1. CDR3 bases: TGTGCCAGTAGTTCAGGGGGCGCGAACACTGAACCTTTCTTT. This codes for CASSSGGANTEPFF.